The 26 T cell receptor beta chains reported below all come from one sample, sequenced in a study of T cell responses to AZD1222 COVID-19 vaccine. Generated by immunoSEQ multiplex PCR, the TCRdb table keeps only in-frame clones and is missing some. The sample lists over 150,000 clones; about 85% were seen once. This specimen consisted of peripheral blood, obtained on day 0 of AZD1222 vaccination. These TCRs come from an adult in good health.

This chain uses TRBV19 with TRBJ1-4, with D maybe TRBD1 (5 bases). The CDR3 loop spans 14 amino acids. V was cut by 4 bases and J by 6 bases, with 12 bases left in between. Germline V gene lookup returns CDR1 LNHDA and CDR2 SQIVND (reference sequence). CDR3 amino acids: CASSRRGADEKLFF. The DNA for the CDR3 is TGTGCCAGTAGTAGGAGGGGAGCGGATGAAAAACTGTTTTTT.

The chain employs TRBV13 and TRBJ1-1; a weak D match, TRBD1 (6 bases). The CDR3 spans 14 residues. CDR1 is PRHDT and CDR2 is FYEKMQ in the germline V gene (reference sequence). V lost 5 bases to trimming and J lost 4 bases, with 14 bases between them. The CDR3 DNA is TGTGCCAGCAGCCTGGGACACCTAGGCACTGAAGCTTTCTTT. As protein: CASSLGHLGTEAFF.

The V call is TRBV5-6, the J call TRBJ2-2; D gene unclear. The V gene lost 4 bases and the J gene lost 3 bases, with 4 bases spanning the gap. Looked up from germline, CDR1 is SGHDT and CDR2 is YYEEEE. The CDR3 extends over 12 amino acids. The CDR3: CASSRHTGELFF. The CDR3 DNA is TGTGCCAGCAGCCGGCACACCGGGGAGCTGTTTTTT.

The V gene is TRBV7-2, the J gene TRBJ1-5, with 7 bases aligning to TRBD1. The CDR3 length is 16 residues. Germline CDR1 SGHTA, CDR2 FQGNSA. The junction had 5 bases not matched to a gene; V was cut back by 1 base and J by 2 bases. The CDR3 region is CASSLVGTEGNQPQHF. DNA of the CDR3: TGTGCCAGCAGCTTAGTGGGGACAGAGGGCAATCAGCCCCAGCATTTT. Looking up the rest from reference TRBV7-2 and TRBJ1-5 gives the full variable domain: GAGVSQSPSNKVTEKGKDVELRCDPISGHTALYWYRQSLGQGLEFLIYFQGNSAPDKSGLPSDRFSAERTGGSVSTLTIQRTQQEDSAVYLCASSLVGTEGNQPQHFGDGTRLSIL.

This clone has a handful of counts. Different DNA sequences within this sample yield the same CDR3. The J gene is TRBJ2-7, the V gene TRBV3-1 (or the pseudogene TRBV3-2); no clear D. The germline gives CDR1 LGHDT, CDR2 YNNKEL (reference sequence). The CDR3 spans 11 residues. V lost 1 base, J lost 2 bases, and 0 bases lay in between. CDR3 loop: CASSQAYEQYF. CDR3 DNA: TGTGCCAGCAGCCAAGCCTACGAGCAGTACTTC.

A single count supports this clone. V is TRBV6-5 and J is TRBJ2-7, with TRBD1 identical over 7 bases. CDR1 MNHEY and CDR2 SVGAGI come from the germline V gene. The CDR3 spans 15 residues. Germline trimming cut 5 bases from V and 5 bases from J; bases unmatched to any gene: 12. Here the CDR3 DNA reads TGTGCCAGCAGTACCACAGGGGAAGGGTGGGACGAGCAGTACTTC. Translating gives CASSTTGEGWDEQYF.

The rearrangement uses TRBV5-6 and TRBJ1-5; D possibly corresponds to TRBD1 (6 bases). The CDR3 length is 14 residues. Looked up from germline, CDR1 is SGHDT and CDR2 is YYEEEE. The V and J ends lost 3 bases and 2 bases respectively, with 9 bases between them. Here the CDR3 reads CASSYRARNQPQHF. Written as DNA, the CDR3 is TGTGCCAGCAGCTACAGGGCTCGCAATCAGCCCCAGCATTTT.

V is TRBV10-3 and J is TRBJ1-3, with unresolved D. This CDR3 is 14 amino acids long. Germline assignment: CDR1 ENHRY and CDR2 SYGVKD. The V end was cut by 9 bases, the J end by 0 bases, with 12 bases between. The CDR3 sequence: CAIRQLFSGNTIYF. CDR3 nucleotides: TGTGCCATACGACAACTTTTCTCTGGAAACACCATATATTTT.

The CDR3 DNA reads as TGTGCCAGCAGCTTACAAACCTCCGAGCAGTACTTC. Amino acids: CASSLQTSEQYF. This chain joins TRBV11-2 and TRBJ2-7; D not resolved. Trimming shortened V by 2 bases and J by 6 bases, and 8 bases separated the two germline ends. This CDR3 contains 12 residues. Germline assignment: CDR1 SGHAT and CDR2 FQNNGV.

The V call is TRBV6-5, the J call TRBJ2-3, with 7 bases aligning to TRBD2. Trimming at V came to 6 bases and at J to 4 bases, leaving 4 bases not matched to a gene. CDR1 MNHEY and CDR2 SVGAGI come from the germline V gene. CDR3 length: 13 residues. The CDR3 DNA reads as TGTGCCAGCAGAAGACTAGCCCCAGATACGCAGTATTTT. It specifies CASRRLAPDTQYF.

V and J are TRBV6-2 or TRBV6-3 and TRBJ1-1, with 9 bases lining up with TRBD1. The CDR3 runs 18 residues. The V segment lost 2 bases and the J segment 1 base; nucleotides outside the gene matches: 11. The germline CDR1 and CDR2 sequences are MNHEY and SVGEGT. For the CDR3, the DNA is TGTGCCAGCAGTTACCCCGGGACAGGGTTTGTAGCGAACACTGAAGCTTTCTTT. Protein product: CASSYPGTGFVANTEAFF.

The CDR3 loop is CASSLYGQGYEQYF. Here the CDR3 DNA reads TGTGCCAGCAGTTTATACGGACAGGGCTACGAGCAGTACTTC. The rearrangement joins TRBV27 to TRBJ2-7; 8 bases line up with TRBD1. Germline CDR1 and CDR2: MNHEY and SMNVEV (reference sequence). V gave up 1 base and J gave up 3 bases; unmatched junction bases: 2. This CDR3 is 14 amino acids long.

CDR3 in DNA: TGTGCCAGCAGCCGGACCTCGGGGGGCTTTGGAGTCAATGAGCAGTTCTTC. Its translation is CASSRTSGGFGVNEQFF. The chain combines TRBV3-1 (or the pseudogene TRBV3-2) with TRBJ2-1, with D possibly being TRBD2 (7 bases). The germline gives CDR1 LGHDT, CDR2 YNNKEL (reference sequence). This CDR3 is built from 17 residues. The germline V and J ends were trimmed by 4 bases and 6 bases, with 22 bases remaining between them.

This clone has only one observation. The gene calls are TRBV7-8 and TRBJ2-3, with 9 bases lining up with TRBD2. V shed 4 bases, J shed 4 bases, and the junction held 6 bases outside the gene matches. Germline values: CDR1 SGHVS, CDR2 FQNEAQ. This CDR3 has 15 amino acids. CDR3 residues: CASSSASGVSDTQYF. The CDR3 DNA is TGTGCCAGCAGCTCGGCTAGCGGGGTTTCAGATACGCAGTATTTT.

The chain combines TRBV18 with TRBJ1-1; D is possibly TRBD1 (5 bases). Germline CDR1 is KGHSH and CDR2 is LQKENI. CDR3 length: 16 amino acids. V was trimmed by 2 bases and J by 1 base, leaving 14 bases between them. CDR3 in DNA: TGTGCCAGCTCACCATCGGGGCTGGGCTCGAACACTGAAGCTTTCTTT. Its translation is CASSPSGLGSNTEAFF.

This sequence joins TRBV15 and TRBJ1-4, with 7 bases matching TRBD1. V dropped 2 bases and J dropped 4; count of bases not matched to a gene: 4. The germline V gene has CDR1 LNHNV and CDR2 YYDKDF (reference sequence). CDR3 length: 15 amino acids. The CDR3 DNA follows: TGTGCCACCAGCAGATCGGGACAGTTTAATGAAAAACTGTTTTTT. This gives the protein CATSRSGQFNEKLFF.

V and J are TRBV7-2 and TRBJ2-2, with D possibly being TRBD1 (7 bases). Germline CDR1 SGHTA, CDR2 FQGNSA. The CDR3 contains 17 residues. Trimming cost V 6 bases and J 6 bases, with 23 bases left between them. CDR3 protein: CASSAGQGGFGPGELFF. The CDR3, as DNA: TGTGCCAGCAGTGCGGGGCAGGGGGGTTTTGGACCCGGGGAGCTGTTTTTT.

This chain links TRBV5-6 with TRBJ1-1; D uncertain. The CDR3 runs to 17 residues. Germline V gives CDR1 SGHDT, CDR2 YYEEEE. Trimming pared 0 bases from V and 3 bases from J, leaving 18 bases between. Here the CDR3 reads CASSLGVYDWRDTEAFF. The DNA of the CDR3 is TGTGCCAGCAGCTTGGGGGTATATGATTGGAGGGACACTGAAGCTTTCTTT.

The chain is built from TRBV11-2 and TRBJ2-3; D is undetermined. This CDR3 has 12 residues. Germline V gives CDR1 SGHAT, CDR2 FQNNGV. V gave up 3 bases and J gave up 1 base, with 2 bases separating them. This CDR3 is CASSFGTDTQYF. The DNA of the CDR3 is TGTGCCAGCAGCTTCGGCACAGATACGCAGTATTTT.

This sequence joins TRBV29-1 and TRBJ2-5, with 11 positions matching TRBD2. From germline, CDR1 is SQVTM and CDR2 ANQGSEA. There are 13 residues in the CDR3. Germline trimming cut 3 bases from V and 5 bases from J; bases unmatched to any gene: 2. CDR3 sequence reads: CSVETSGAETQYF. DNA of the CDR3: TGCAGCGTTGAGACTAGCGGGGCCGAGACCCAGTACTTC.

This chain uses TRBV5-1 with TRBJ2-6; 9 bases line up with TRBD1. Germline V gene sequence: CDR1 SGHRS, CDR2 YFSETQ. The trim removed 1 base at V and 0 bases at J, leaving 5 bases unmatched. The CDR3 has 18 residues. The CDR3 region is CASSLQGQGPSGANVLTF. The CDR3, as DNA: TGCGCCAGCAGCTTGCAGGGACAGGGTCCCTCTGGGGCCAACGTCCTGACTTTC.

The chain recombines TRBV6-1 with TRBJ1-2; TRBD1 aligns across 10 bases. The CDR3 totals 15 residues. Germline V CDR1 and CDR2: MNHNS, SASEGT. Unmatched junction bases numbered 8, after V lost 3 bases and J lost 7 bases. Here the CDR3 DNA reads TGTGCCAGCAGTGACCAATGGACAGGGGGAATTGGCTACACCTTC. This encodes CASSDQWTGGIGYTF.

The chain employs TRBV6-5 and TRBJ2-7; 8 bases align to TRBD1. This CDR3 region has 14 residues. From germline, CDR1 is MNHEY and CDR2 SVGAGI. V gave up 6 bases and J gave up 2 bases; unmatched junction bases: 6. CDR3 bases: TGTGCCAGCAGGCCGACAGGGGCACCCTACGAGCAGTACTTC. This encodes CASRPTGAPYEQYF.

The chain combines TRBV6-5 with TRBJ2-5; 8 nucleotides agree with TRBD1. CDR3 length: 14 amino acids. Trimming removed 5 bases from V and 5 bases from J; junction bases left unmatched: 7. CDR1 and CDR2 (germline): MNHEY, SVGAGI. The CDR3 sequence: CASSPTGVRETQYF. The CDR3 DNA sequence: TGTGCCAGCAGTCCGACAGGGGTCAGGGAGACCCAGTACTTC.

The rearrangement links TRBV7-9 to TRBJ2-5; unclear D gene. With 0 bases removed from V and 4 bases from J, the gap between germline ends came to 9 bases. This CDR3 region has 14 residues. Germline V gives CDR1 SEHNR, CDR2 FQNEAQ (reference sequence). The CDR3 loop is CASSLAEASETQYF. CDR3 DNA sequence: TGTGCCAGCAGCTTAGCCGAAGCGTCAGAGACCCAGTACTTC.

This sequence joins TRBV5-6 and TRBJ1-2, with unresolved D. The CDR3 totals 13 residues. V was cut by 3 bases and J by 0 bases, with 6 bases left in between. The germline V gene has CDR1 SGHDT and CDR2 YYEEEE. CDR3 residues: CASSSYPNYGYTF. The CDR3 coding sequence is TGTGCCAGCAGCTCGTATCCTAACTATGGCTACACCTTC.